The 5 T cell receptor beta chains below all came from one sample that was sequenced in a study of blood T cell repertoires in COVID-19. Here immunoSEQ multiplex PCR was the method, and the copy in TCRdb shows in-frame clones only, minus some. Of 90,000 to 120,000 clones listed, around 90% are singletons. Sequencing used peripheral blood. The receptor source for this set is a woman younger than 45 with acute or convalescent COVID-19.

In DNA form, the CDR3 reads TGTGCCAGTAGTACCTATCTGACTGGAAACACCATATATTTT. This translates into CASSTYLTGNTIYF. This chain joins TRBV19 and TRBJ1-3; no clear D. The V gene lost 4 bases and the J gene lost 2 bases, with 9 bases spanning the gap. The germline V gene has CDR1 LNHDA and CDR2 SQIVND (reference sequence). The CDR3 covers 14 residues.

The chain has TRBV4-1 and TRBJ1-5; D possibly corresponds to TRBD1 (6 bases). Germline V gene lookup returns CDR1 MGHRA and CDR2 YSYEKL. Deletions cut 1 base from V and 0 bases from J, with 19 bases between. This CDR3 comprises 19 residues. For the CDR3, the DNA is TGCGCCAGCAGCCAAGGCGGTCCCAGGGACAACTATAGCAATCAGCCCCAGCATTTT. It encodes CASSQGGPRDNYSNQPQHF.

The chain employs TRBV30 and TRBJ1-5, with a weak D call TRBD1 (6 bases). CDR1 is GTSNPN and CDR2 is SVGIG in the germline V gene (reference sequence). The CDR3 sequence is 13 residues long. V gave up 3 bases and J gave up 4 bases, with 10 bases separating them. Written as DNA, the CDR3 is TGTGCCTGGAGCGGGACACAGAATCAGCCCCAGCATTTT. Encoded protein: CAWSGTQNQPQHF.

The chain has TRBV9 and TRBJ1-4; 7 nucleotides align to TRBD1. Unmatched junction bases numbered 5, after V lost 3 bases and J lost 6 bases. Germline V gives CDR1 SGDLS, CDR2 YYNGEE. The CDR3 loop spans 14 amino acids. This CDR3 is CASSAGQSHEKLFF. The CDR3 DNA reads TGTGCCAGCAGCGCGGGACAGTCGCATGAAAAACTGTTTTTT.

This clone came up once. This rearrangement joins TRBV6-6 to TRBJ2-5; 9 bases agree with TRBD2. The CDR3 loop spans 16 amino acids. Germline-derived CDR1 and CDR2 are MNHNY and SVGAGI (reference sequence). The trim removed 0 bases at V and 3 bases at J, leaving 5 bases unmatched. CDR3 DNA sequence: TGTGCCAGCAGTTACTCGTTAGCGGGGGTCGAAGAGACCCAGTACTTC. It specifies CASSYSLAGVEETQYF.